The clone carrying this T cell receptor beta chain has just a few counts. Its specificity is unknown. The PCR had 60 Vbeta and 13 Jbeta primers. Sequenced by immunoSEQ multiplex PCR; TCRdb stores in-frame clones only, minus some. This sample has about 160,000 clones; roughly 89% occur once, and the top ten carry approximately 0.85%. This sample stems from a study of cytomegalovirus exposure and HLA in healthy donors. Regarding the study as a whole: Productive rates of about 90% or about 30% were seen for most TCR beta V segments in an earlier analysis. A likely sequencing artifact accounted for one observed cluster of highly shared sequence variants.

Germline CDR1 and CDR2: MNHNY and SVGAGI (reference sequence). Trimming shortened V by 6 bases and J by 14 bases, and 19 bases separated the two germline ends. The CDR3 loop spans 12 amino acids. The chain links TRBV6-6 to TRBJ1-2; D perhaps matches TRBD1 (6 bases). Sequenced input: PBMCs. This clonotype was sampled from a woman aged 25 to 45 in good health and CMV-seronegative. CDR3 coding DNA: TGTGCCAGCAGCCTCCAGGGGCGGGCGGAAACCTTC. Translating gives CASSLQGRAETF.